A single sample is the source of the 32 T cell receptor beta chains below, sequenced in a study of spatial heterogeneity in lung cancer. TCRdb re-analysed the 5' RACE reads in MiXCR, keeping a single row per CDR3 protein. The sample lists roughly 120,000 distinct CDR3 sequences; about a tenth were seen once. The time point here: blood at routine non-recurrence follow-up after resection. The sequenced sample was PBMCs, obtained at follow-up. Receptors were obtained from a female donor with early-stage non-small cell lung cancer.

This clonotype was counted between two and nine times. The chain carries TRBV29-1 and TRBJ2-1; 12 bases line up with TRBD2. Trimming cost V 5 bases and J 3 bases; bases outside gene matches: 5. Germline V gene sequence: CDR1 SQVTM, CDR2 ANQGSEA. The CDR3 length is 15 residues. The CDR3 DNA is TGCAGCGTTCCAAGGACTAGCGGGAACTACAATGAGCAGTTCTTC. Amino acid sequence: CSVPRTSGNYNEQFF.

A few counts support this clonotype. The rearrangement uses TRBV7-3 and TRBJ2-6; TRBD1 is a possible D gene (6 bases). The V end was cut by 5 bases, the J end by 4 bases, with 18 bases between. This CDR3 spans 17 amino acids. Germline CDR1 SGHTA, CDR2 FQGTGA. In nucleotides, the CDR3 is TGTGCCAGCAGCCCAAAGCCCAGGGGAGCGGGGGCCAACGTCCTGACTTTC. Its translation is CASSPKPRGAGANVLTF.

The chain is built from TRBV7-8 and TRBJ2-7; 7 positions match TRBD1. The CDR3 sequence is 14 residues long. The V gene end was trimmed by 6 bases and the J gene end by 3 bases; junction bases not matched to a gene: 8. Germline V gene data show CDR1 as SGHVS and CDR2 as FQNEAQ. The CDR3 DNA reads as TGTGCCAGCAGTTCCAGACAGGGCCGCTACGAGCAGTACTTC. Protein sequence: CASSSRQGRYEQYF.

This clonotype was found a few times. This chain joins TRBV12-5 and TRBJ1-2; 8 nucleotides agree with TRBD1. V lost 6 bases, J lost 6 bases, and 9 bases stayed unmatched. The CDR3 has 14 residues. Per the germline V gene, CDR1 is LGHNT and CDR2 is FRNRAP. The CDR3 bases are TGTGCTAGTGGCGGCCGGACAGGGACGGATGGCTACACCTTC. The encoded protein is CASGGRTGTDGYTF.

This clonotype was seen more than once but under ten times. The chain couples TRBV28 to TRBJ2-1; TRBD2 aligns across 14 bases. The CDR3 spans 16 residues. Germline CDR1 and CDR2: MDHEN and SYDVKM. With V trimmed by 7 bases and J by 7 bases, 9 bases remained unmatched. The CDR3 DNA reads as TGTGCCAGCATCTCTACGGGACTAGCGGGGGCTAATGAGCAGTTCTTC. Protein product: CASISTGLAGANEQFF.

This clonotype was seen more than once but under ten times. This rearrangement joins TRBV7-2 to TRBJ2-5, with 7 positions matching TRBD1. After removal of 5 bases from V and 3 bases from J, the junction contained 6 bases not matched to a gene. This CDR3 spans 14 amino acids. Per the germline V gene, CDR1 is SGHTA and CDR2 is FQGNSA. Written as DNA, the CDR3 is TGTGCCAGCAGCCGAGGGGGCGCGGAAGAGACCCAGTACTTC. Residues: CASSRGGAEETQYF.

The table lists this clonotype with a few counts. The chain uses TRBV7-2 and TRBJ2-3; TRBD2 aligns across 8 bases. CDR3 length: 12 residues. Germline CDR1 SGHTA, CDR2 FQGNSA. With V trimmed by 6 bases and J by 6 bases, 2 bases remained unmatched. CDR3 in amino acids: CASRPGGDTQYF. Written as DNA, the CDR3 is TGTGCCAGCAGGCCGGGGGGGGATACGCAGTATTTT.

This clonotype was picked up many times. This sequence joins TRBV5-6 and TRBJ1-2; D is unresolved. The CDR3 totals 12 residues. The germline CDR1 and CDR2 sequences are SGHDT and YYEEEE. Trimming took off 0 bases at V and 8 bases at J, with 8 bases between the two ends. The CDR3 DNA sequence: TGTGCCAGCAGCTTGGCCGTGGTCGGCTACACCTTC. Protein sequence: CASSLAVVGYTF. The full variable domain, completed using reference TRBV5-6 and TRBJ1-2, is DAGVTQSPTHLIKTRGQQVTLRCSPKSGHDTVSWYQQALGQGPQFIFQYYEEEERQRGNFPDRFSGHQFPNYSSELNVNALLLGDSALYLCASSLAVVGYTFGSGTRLTVV.

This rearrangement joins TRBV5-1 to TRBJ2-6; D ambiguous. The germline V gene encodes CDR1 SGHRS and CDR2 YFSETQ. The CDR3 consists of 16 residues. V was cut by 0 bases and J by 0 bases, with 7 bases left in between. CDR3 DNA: TGCGCCAGCAGCTTGGGACACCGCTCTGGGGCCAACGTCCTGACTTTC. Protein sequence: CASSLGHRSGANVLTF.

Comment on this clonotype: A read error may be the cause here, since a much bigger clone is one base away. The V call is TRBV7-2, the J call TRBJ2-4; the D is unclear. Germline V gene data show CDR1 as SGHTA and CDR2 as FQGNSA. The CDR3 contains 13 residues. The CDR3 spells CDSSLGTSDIQYF. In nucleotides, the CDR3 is TGTGACAGCAGCTTAGGAACTTCGGACATTCAGTACTTC.

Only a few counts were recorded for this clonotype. The CDR3 DNA is TGCAGTGCTAGAGTAGGGCTATTGAACACTGAAGCTTTCTTT. This sequence encodes CSARVGLLNTEAFF. V and J are TRBV20-1 and TRBJ1-1, with no clear D. Germline loops: CDR1 DFQATT, CDR2 SNEGSKA (reference sequence). V was pared by 1 base and J by 0 bases, with 9 bases between. This CDR3 has 14 residues.

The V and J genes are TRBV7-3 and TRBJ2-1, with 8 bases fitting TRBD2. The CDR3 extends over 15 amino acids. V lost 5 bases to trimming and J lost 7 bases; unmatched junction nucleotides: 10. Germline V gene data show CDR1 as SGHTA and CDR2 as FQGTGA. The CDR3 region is CASSLTPGGVNEQFF. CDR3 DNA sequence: TGTGCCAGCAGCCTGACTCCCGGGGGGGTAAATGAGCAGTTCTTC. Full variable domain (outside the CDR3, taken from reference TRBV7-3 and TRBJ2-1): GAGVSQTPSNKVTEKGKYVELRCDPISGHTALYWYRQSLGQGPEFLIYFQGTGAADDSGLPNDRFFAVRPEGSVSTLKIQRTERGDSAVYLCASSLTPGGVNEQFFGPGTRLTVL.

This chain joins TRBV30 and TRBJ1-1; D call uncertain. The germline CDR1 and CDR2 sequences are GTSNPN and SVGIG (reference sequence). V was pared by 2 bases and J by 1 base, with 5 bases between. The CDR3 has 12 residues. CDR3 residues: CAWSTPNTEAFF. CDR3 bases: TGTGCCTGGAGTACACCGAACACTGAAGCTTTCTTT.

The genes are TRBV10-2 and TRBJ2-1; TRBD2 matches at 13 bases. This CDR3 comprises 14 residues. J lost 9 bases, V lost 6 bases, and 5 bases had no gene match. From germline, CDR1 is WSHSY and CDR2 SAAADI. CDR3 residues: CASRGLAGLIEQFF. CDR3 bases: TGCGCCAGCAGGGGACTAGCGGGACTTATTGAGCAGTTCTTC.

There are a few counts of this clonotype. For the CDR3, the DNA is TGTGCCAGCAGTCGACTAGCCACAGATACGCAGTATTTT. This codes for CASSRLATDTQYF. The chain carries TRBV14 and TRBJ2-3, with 7 bases fitting TRBD2. The germline V gene has CDR1 SGHDN and CDR2 FVKESK. The CDR3 runs 13 residues. The V gene end was trimmed by 6 bases and the J gene end by 2 bases; junction bases not matched to a gene: 2.

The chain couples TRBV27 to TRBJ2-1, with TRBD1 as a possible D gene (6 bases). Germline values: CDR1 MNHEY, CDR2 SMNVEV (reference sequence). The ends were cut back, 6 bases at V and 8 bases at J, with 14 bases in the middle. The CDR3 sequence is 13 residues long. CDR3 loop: CASRYRVMDEQFF. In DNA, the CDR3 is TGTGCCAGCAGGTACAGGGTGATGGATGAGCAGTTCTTC.

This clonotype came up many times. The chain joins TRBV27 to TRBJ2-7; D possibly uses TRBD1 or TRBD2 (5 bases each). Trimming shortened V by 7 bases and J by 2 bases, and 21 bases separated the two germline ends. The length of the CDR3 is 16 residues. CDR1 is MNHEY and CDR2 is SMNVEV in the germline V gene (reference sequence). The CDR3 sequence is CASNPKPGPGAYEQYF. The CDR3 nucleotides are TGTGCCAGCAATCCAAAACCGGGGCCCGGGGCCTACGAGCAGTACTTC.

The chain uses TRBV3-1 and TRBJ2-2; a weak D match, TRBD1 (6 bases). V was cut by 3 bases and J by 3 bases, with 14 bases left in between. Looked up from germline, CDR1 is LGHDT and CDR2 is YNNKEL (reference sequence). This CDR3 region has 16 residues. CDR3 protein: CASSHYGTTDTGELFF. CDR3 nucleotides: TGTGCCAGCAGCCACTACGGGACAACGGACACCGGGGAGCTGTTTTTT.

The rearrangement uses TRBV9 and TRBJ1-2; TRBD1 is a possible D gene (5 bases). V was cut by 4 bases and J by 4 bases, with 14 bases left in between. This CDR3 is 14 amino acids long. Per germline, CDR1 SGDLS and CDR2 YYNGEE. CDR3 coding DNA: TGTGCCAGCAGCCGTAGGGGAGACTCCTATGGCTACACCTTC. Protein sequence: CASSRRGDSYGYTF.

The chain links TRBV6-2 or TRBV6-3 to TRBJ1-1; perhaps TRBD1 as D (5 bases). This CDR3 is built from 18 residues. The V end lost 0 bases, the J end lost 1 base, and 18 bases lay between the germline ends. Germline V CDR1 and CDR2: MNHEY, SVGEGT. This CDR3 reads CASSYSSEGSSENTEAFF. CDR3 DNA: TGTGCCAGCAGTTACTCGTCGGAGGGGTCCTCAGAGAACACTGAAGCTTTCTTT.

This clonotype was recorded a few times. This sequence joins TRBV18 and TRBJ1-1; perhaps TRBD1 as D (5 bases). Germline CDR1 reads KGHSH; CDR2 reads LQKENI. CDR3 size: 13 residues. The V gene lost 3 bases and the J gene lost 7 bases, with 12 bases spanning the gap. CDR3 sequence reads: CASSPVDIGEAFF. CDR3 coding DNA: TGTGCCAGCTCACCCGTGGACATAGGTGAAGCTTTCTTT.

CDR3: CASSEGQGPSNQPQHF. CDR3 DNA sequence: TGTGCCAGCAGTGAGGGACAGGGGCCGAGCAATCAGCCCCAGCATTTT. The V and J genes are TRBV6-1 and TRBJ1-5; 10 bases fit TRBD1. With 3 bases clipped from V and 1 base from J, the junction kept 3 bases outside the gene matches. Germline V gives CDR1 MNHNS, CDR2 SASEGT. The CDR3 covers 16 residues.

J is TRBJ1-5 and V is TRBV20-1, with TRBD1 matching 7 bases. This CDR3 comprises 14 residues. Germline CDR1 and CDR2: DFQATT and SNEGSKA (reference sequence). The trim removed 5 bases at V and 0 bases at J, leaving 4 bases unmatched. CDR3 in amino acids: CSARGGSSNQPQHF. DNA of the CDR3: TGCAGTGCTCGAGGGGGCAGTAGCAATCAGCCCCAGCATTTT.

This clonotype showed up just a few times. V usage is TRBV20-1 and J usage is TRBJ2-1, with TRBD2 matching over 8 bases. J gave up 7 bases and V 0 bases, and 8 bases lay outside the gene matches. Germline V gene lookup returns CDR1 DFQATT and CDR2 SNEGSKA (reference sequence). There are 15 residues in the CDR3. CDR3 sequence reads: CSARDTAGGWNEQFF. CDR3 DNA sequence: TGCAGTGCTAGAGATACGGCGGGAGGCTGGAATGAGCAGTTCTTC.

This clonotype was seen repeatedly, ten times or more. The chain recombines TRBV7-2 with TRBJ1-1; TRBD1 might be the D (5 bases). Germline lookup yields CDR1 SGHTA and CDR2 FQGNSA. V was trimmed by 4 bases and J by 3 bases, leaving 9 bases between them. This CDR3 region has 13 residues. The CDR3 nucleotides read TGTGCCAGCAGCTCCCAGGGTGACACTGAAGCTTTCTTT. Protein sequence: CASSSQGDTEAFF. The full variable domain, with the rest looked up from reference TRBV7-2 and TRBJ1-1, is GAGVSQSPSNKVTEKGKDVELRCDPISGHTALYWYRQSLGQGLEFLIYFQGNSAPDKSGLPSDRFSAERTGGSVSTLTIQRTQQEDSAVYLCASSSQGDTEAFFGQGTRLTVV.

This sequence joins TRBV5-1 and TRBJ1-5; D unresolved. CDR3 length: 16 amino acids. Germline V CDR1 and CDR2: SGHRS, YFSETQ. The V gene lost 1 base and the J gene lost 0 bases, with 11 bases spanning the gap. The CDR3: CASSLLADYSNQPQHF. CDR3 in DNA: TGCGCCAGCAGCTTGTTGGCAGACTATAGCAATCAGCCCCAGCATTTT.

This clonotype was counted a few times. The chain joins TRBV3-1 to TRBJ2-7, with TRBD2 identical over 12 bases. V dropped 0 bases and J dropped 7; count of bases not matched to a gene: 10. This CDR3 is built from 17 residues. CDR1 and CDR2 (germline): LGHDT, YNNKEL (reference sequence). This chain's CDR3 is CASSQDGLAGGPQEQYF. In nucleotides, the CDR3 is TGTGCCAGCAGCCAAGACGGTCTAGCGGGAGGGCCGCAAGAGCAGTACTTC.

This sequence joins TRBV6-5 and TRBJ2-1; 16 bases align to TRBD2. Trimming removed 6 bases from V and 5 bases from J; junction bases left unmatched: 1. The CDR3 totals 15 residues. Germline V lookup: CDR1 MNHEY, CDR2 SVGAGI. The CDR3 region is CASRGLAGGDNEQFF. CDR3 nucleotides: TGTGCCAGCAGGGGACTAGCGGGAGGGGACAATGAGCAGTTCTTC.

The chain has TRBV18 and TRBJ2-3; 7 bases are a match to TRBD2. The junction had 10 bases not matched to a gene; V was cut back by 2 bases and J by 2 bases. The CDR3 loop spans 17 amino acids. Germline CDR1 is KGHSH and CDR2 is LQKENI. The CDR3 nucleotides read TGTGCCAGCTCACCAGGGATTGGCGGGGGAGTCACAGATACGCAGTATTTT. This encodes CASSPGIGGGVTDTQYF.

The CDR3 loop is CASSLVRVGSYEQYF. CDR3 in DNA: TGTGCCAGCAGCTTAGTACGGGTGGGGTCCTACGAGCAGTACTTC. The gene calls are TRBV7-9 and TRBJ2-7, with D hard to call. V was trimmed by 1 base and J by 1 base, leaving 11 bases between them. Germline V gene data show CDR1 as SEHNR and CDR2 as FQNEAQ (reference sequence). CDR3 length equals 15 residues.

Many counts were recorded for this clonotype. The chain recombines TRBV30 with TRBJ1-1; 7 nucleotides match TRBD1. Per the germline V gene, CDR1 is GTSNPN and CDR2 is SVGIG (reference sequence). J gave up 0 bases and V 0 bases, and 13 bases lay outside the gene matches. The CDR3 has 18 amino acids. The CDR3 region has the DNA TGTGCCTGGAGTGTAAGGCGAGGGGGCTTTATTCTGAACACTGAAGCTTTCTTT. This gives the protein CAWSVRRGGFILNTEAFF.

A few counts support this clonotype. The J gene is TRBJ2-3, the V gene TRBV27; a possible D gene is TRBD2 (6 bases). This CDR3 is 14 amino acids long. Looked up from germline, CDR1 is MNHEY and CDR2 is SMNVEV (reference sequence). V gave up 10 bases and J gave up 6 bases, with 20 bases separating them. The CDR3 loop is CATQMGRGWDTQYF. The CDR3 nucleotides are TGTGCCACGCAAATGGGGCGGGGATGGGATACGCAGTATTTT.